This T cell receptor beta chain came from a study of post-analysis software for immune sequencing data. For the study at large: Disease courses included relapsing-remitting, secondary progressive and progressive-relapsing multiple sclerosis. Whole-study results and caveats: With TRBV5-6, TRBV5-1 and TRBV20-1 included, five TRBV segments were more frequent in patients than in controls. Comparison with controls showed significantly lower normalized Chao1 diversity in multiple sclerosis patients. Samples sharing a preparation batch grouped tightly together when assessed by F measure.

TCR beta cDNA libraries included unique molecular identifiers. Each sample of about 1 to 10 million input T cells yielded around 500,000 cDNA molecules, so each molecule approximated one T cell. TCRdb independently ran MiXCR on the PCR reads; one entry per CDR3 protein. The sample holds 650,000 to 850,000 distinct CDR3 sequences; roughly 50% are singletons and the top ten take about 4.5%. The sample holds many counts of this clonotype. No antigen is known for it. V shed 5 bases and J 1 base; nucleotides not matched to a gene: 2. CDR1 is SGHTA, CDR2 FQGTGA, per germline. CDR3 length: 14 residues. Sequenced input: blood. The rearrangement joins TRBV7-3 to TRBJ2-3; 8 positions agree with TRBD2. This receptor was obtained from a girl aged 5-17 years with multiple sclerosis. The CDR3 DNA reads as TGTGCCAGCAGCCCCGGGGGGGGCACAGATACGCAGTATTTT. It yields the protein CASSPGGGTDTQYF. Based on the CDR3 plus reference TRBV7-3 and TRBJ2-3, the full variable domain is GAGVSQTPSNKVTEKGKYVELRCDPISGHTALYWYRQSLGQGPEFLIYFQGTGAADDSGLPNDRFFAVRPEGSVSTLKIQRTERGDSAVYLCASSPGGGTDTQYFGPGTRLTVL.